This T cell receptor beta chain derives from a study of response to subunit inactivated influenza vaccine. TCRdb reprocessed the RT-PCR reads via MiXCR and lists one record per CDR3 protein. The data contain some 550,000 distinct CDR3 sequences, roughly 23% of them singletons. Germline V gene sequence: CDR1 SQVTM, CDR2 ANQGSEA. This CDR3 region has 17 residues. Losses at the gene ends were 5 bases for V and 0 bases for J; bases not matched to a gene: 10. The sample also formed part of further work on T cells expressing NK-cell markers. That source notes: For TCR beta, cDNA was produced by 5'RACE template switching with UMIs.

This sequence was found in a man in his fifties who received an inactivated influenza vaccine. Sequenced material: CD4+ T cells sorted from PBMCs, taken 11 to 12 days after vaccination. The rearrangement links TRBV29-1 to TRBJ2-1; the match to TRBD2 covers 10 bases. DNA for the CDR3: TGCAGCGTTCCGCTCCTCCTAGCGGGAGCCTCCTACAATGAGCAGTTCTTC. Translated, it gives CSVPLLLAGASYNEQFF.